Shown below are 4 T cell receptor beta chains from a single sample sequenced in a study of shared clonotypes between healthy human individuals. It was CD45RO-negative cells, positively selected for CCR7, that made up naive CD8 cells, with terminally differentiated effector memory CD45RA+ cells excluded. Method: immunoSEQ multiplex PCR; TCRdb's copy keeps in-frame clones and lacks some. The sample contains some 2.1 million clones, just under 95% of which appear only once. Sequencing used naive CD8+ T cells sorted from blood. The receptor set was obtained from a man aged 18 to 30 in good health.

The chain uses TRBV4-2 and TRBJ1-5; D gene unclear. Trimming took 4 bases from V and 0 from J, leaving 13 bases between them. Germline V gives CDR1 LGHNA, CDR2 YNFKEQ. The CDR3 runs 16 residues. The CDR3 DNA is TGTGCCAGCAGCCCAGAGGGAACCTATAGCAATCAGCCCCAGCATTTT. This translates into CASSPEGTYSNQPQHF.

The chain has TRBV25-1 and TRBJ1-2; unclear D gene. With 3 bases removed from V and 7 bases from J, the gap between germline ends came to 12 bases. Germline V lookup: CDR1 MGHDK, CDR2 SYGVNS. This CDR3 is built from 13 residues. The CDR3 here is CASSDPHGSGYTF. The DNA of the CDR3 is TGTGCCAGCAGTGATCCCCACGGGAGTGGCTACACCTTC.

This clone was counted a single time. The chain couples TRBV6-6 to TRBJ2-3, with unresolved D. Germline CDR1 MNHNY, CDR2 SVGAGI (reference sequence). V dropped 2 bases and J dropped 4 bases, with 7 bases sitting between them. The CDR3 is 13 residues long. The CDR3 loop is CASSYDTADTQYF. Here the CDR3 DNA reads TGTGCCAGCAGTTACGACACGGCAGATACGCAGTATTTT.

DNA for the CDR3: TGTGCCAGCAGTTTAGAGGCGCAGACTACTTCCTACGAGCAGTACTTC. As protein: CASSLEAQTTSYEQYF. The chain links TRBV28 to TRBJ2-7; D might be TRBD2 (5 bases). Germline CDR1 MDHEN, CDR2 SYDVKM. The CDR3 is 16 residues long. The V gene lost 2 bases and the J gene lost 1 base, with 15 bases spanning the gap.